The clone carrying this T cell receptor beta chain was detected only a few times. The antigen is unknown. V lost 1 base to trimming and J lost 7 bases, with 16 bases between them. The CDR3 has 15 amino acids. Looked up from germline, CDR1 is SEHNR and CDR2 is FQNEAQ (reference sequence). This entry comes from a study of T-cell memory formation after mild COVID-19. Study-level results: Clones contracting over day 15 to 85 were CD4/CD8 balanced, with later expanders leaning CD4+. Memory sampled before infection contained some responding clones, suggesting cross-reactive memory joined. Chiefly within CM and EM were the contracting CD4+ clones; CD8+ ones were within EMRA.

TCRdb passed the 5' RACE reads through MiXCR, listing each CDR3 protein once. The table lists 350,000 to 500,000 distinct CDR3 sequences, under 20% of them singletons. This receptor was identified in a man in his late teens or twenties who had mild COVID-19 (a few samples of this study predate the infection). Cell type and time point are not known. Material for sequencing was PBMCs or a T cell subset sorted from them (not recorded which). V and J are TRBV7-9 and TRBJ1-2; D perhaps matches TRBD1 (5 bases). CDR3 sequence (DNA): TGTGCCAGCAGCTTAGGGGCAGGGTTGGCTCTTGGCTACACCTTC. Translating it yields CASSLGAGLALGYTF.